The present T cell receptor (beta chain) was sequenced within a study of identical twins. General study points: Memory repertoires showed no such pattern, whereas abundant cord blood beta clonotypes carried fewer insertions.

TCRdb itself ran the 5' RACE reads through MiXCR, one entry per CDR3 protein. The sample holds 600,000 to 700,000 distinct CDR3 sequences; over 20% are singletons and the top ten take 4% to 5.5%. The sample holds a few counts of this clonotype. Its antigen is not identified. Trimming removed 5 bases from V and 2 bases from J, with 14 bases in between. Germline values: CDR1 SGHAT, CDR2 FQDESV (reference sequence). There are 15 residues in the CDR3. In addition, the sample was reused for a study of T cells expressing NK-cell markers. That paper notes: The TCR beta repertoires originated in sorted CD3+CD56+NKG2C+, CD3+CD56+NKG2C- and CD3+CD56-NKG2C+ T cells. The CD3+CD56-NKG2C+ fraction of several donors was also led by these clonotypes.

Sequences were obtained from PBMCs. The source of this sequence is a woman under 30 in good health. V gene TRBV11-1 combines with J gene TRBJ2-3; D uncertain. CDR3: CASSQSRHITDTQYF. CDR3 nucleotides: TGTGCCAGCAGCCAGAGTCGGCATATCACAGATACGCAGTATTTT.